One sample yielded the 29 T cell receptor beta chains listed below, sequenced in a study of siplizumab effects on memory and regulatory T cells (dated by TCRdb to about 2019). Library prep was done by the immunoSEQ multiplex PCR assay. The source is immuneACCESS, and TCRdb retained only in-frame sequences with V and J called. Part of the clones is not carried over; for the studies checked, unresolved V genes explain less than half of this, and the remainder is unexplained. For this sample the table gives about 91,000 clones, of which about 96% were detected only once. Less than 0.035% of the sample goes to the ten largest clones. Sequenced sample: naive CD4+ T cells sorted from blood. The cell subset or site label corresponds to: unstimulated naive T cells. Receptors originate from a human donor in good health.

The chain recombines TRBV2 with TRBJ2-3; 10 bases fit TRBD2. CDR3 length: 15 amino acids. Germline V CDR1 and CDR2: SNHLY, FYNNEI. V shed 7 bases, J shed 6 bases, and the junction held 10 bases outside the gene matches. CDR3 coding DNA: TGTGCCAGCACCCTACTAGCGGGGTTCGAGGATACGCAGTATTTT. Protein sequence: CASTLLAGFEDTQYF.

The chain links TRBV11-3 to TRBJ2-1; 10 bases match TRBD1. CDR1 is SGHNT and CDR2 is YENEEA in the germline V gene. Trimming at V came to 4 bases and at J to 6 bases, leaving 3 bases not matched to a gene. This CDR3 is built from 14 residues. The CDR3 sequence: CASSSGQGPNEQFF. The CDR3 nucleotides are TGTGCCAGCAGCTCGGGACAGGGGCCCAATGAGCAGTTCTTC. The full variable domain, in which reference TRBV11-3 and TRBJ2-1 provide the parts outside the CDR3, is EAGVVQSPRYKIIEKKQPVAFWCNPISGHNTLYWYLQNLGQGPELLIRYENEEAVDDSQLPKDRFSAERLKGVDSTLKIQPAELGDSAVYLCASSSGQGPNEQFFGPGTRLTVL.

The chain is built from TRBV29-1 and TRBJ2-7; possibly TRBD1 for D (5 bases). V was trimmed by 7 bases and J by 2 bases, leaving 9 bases between them. The germline CDR1 and CDR2 sequences are SQVTM and ANQGSEA. The CDR3 consists of 11 residues. The CDR3 bases are TGCAGCGGACTGACAGCCTACGAGCAGTACTTC. Translated, it gives CSGLTAYEQYF.

This chain joins TRBV28 and TRBJ1-2; 7 bases are shared with TRBD1. Germline lookup yields CDR1 MDHEN and CDR2 SYDVKM. The CDR3 totals 17 residues. V lost 4 bases and J lost 1; bases outside the gene matches: 12. The CDR3 reads CASSSTWDRRNNYGYTF. CDR3 coding DNA: TGTGCCAGCAGTTCAACATGGGACAGAAGAAATAACTATGGCTACACCTTC.

This clone has only one observation. V gene TRBV30 combines with J gene TRBJ1-1, with D uncertain. Germline lookup yields CDR1 GTSNPN and CDR2 SVGIG (reference sequence). CDR3 length: 13 amino acids. The ends were cut back, 0 bases at V and 2 bases at J, with 7 bases in the middle. The CDR3 region is CAWSVPQNTEAFF. The CDR3 DNA reads as TGTGCCTGGAGTGTACCCCAAAACACTGAAGCTTTCTTT. The variable domain in full, completed from reference TRBV30 and TRBJ1-1, reads SQTIHQWPATLVQPVGSPLSLECTVEGTSNPNLYWYRQAAGRGLQLLFYSVGIGQISSEVPQNLSASRPQDRQFILSSKKLLLSDSGFYLCAWSVPQNTEAFFGQGTRLTVV.

The chain combines TRBV29-1 with TRBJ1-1; D is possibly TRBD1 (5 bases). Germline V gene lookup returns CDR1 SQVTM and CDR2 ANQGSEA. CDR3 length: 14 amino acids. Trimming cost V 6 bases and J 1 base, with 15 bases left between them. CDR3 bases: TGCAGCGTCCCAGCGAGTGGGGGGAACACTGAAGCTTTCTTT. It specifies CSVPASGGNTEAFF.

This rearrangement joins TRBV15 to TRBJ2-1, with 11 bases matching TRBD2. V lost 0 bases to trimming and J lost 4 bases; unmatched junction nucleotides: 5. The CDR3 contains 17 residues. Looked up from germline, CDR1 is LNHNV and CDR2 is YYDKDF (reference sequence). The CDR3 loop reads CATSRDLTSGAYNEQFF. CDR3 DNA: TGTGCCACCAGCAGAGATCTGACTAGCGGGGCTTACAATGAGCAGTTCTTC.

This clone was seen a single time. The rearrangement links TRBV7-3 to TRBJ2-1; unclear D gene. The CDR3 covers 16 residues. The germline V and J ends were trimmed by 2 bases and 0 bases, with 11 bases remaining between them. Germline CDR1 reads SGHTA; CDR2 reads FQGTGA. CDR3 DNA sequence: TGTGCCAGCAGCTTAGAGCAAAGGAGCTCCTACAATGAGCAGTTCTTC. Its translation is CASSLEQRSSYNEQFF. The whole variable domain, remainder taken from reference TRBV7-3 and TRBJ2-1, is GAGVSQTPSNKVTEKGKYVELRCDPISGHTALYWYRQSLGQGPEFLIYFQGTGAADDSGLPNDRFFAVRPEGSVSTLKIQRTERGDSAVYLCASSLEQRSSYNEQFFGPGTRLTVL.

The chain is built from TRBV7-9 and TRBJ1-5, with 7 bases matching TRBD1. Germline values: CDR1 SEHNR, CDR2 FQNEAQ (reference sequence). This CDR3 is 17 amino acids long. With V trimmed by 1 base and J by 2 bases, 8 bases remained unmatched. The CDR3 DNA is TGTGCCAGCAGCTTAGGGACAGGTAGTACGGGCAATCAGCCCCAGCATTTT. The encoded protein is CASSLGTGSTGNQPQHF. Looking up the rest from reference TRBV7-9 and TRBJ1-5 gives the full variable domain: DTGVSQNPRHKITKRGQNVTFRCDPISEHNRLYWYRQTLGQGPEFLTYFQNEAQLEKSRLLSDRFSAERPKGSFSTLEIQRTEQGDSAMYLCASSLGTGSTGNQPQHFGDGTRLSIL.

This rearrangement joins TRBV7-9 to TRBJ2-5; 9 nucleotides align to TRBD1. Germline V CDR1 and CDR2: SEHNR, FQNEAQ (reference sequence). J gave up 2 bases and V 1 base, and 2 bases lay outside the gene matches. The CDR3 has 15 residues. The CDR3 region is CASSLGGTGQETQYF. In DNA form, the CDR3 reads TGTGCCAGCAGCTTAGGTGGGACAGGGCAAGAGACCCAGTACTTC.

The rearrangement uses TRBV5-1 and TRBJ2-5, with TRBD2 identical over 7 bases. The junction had 13 bases not matched to a gene; V was cut back by 4 bases and J by 4 bases. Germline V gene sequence: CDR1 SGHRS, CDR2 YFSETQ. CDR3 length: 16 residues. The CDR3 is CASSPGGRVDGETQYF. As DNA, the CDR3 is TGCGCCAGCAGCCCGGGAGGCAGGGTAGACGGAGAGACCCAGTACTTC.

This rearrangement joins TRBV5-1 to TRBJ1-2; possible D gene TRBD1, 5 bases. Germline CDR1 is SGHRS and CDR2 is YFSETQ. V was shortened by 0 bases and J by 2 bases, with 11 bases between the two germline ends. This CDR3 is built from 15 residues. The CDR3 reads CASSLGQLLNYGYTF. The CDR3 DNA sequence: TGCGCCAGCAGCTTGGGACAGCTACTCAACTATGGCTACACCTTC.

The chain links TRBV6-6 to TRBJ2-3, with 7 bases aligning to TRBD2. Trimming cost V 5 bases and J 6 bases; bases outside gene matches: 11. CDR1 and CDR2 (germline): MNHNY, SVGAGI (reference sequence). There are 15 residues in the CDR3. CDR3 loop: CASSLNGGIRDTQYF. The CDR3 DNA reads TGTGCCAGCAGTCTAAACGGGGGGATTCGTGATACGCAGTATTTT.

This chain joins TRBV7-2 and TRBJ1-1, with TRBD1 matching over 8 bases. The CDR3 is 15 residues long. Germline V CDR1 and CDR2: SGHTA, FQGNSA. V dropped 4 bases and J dropped 6; count of bases not matched to a gene: 10. The DNA for the CDR3 is TGTGCCAGCAGCTACCGGACAGGGATTCTCTCTGAAGCTTTCTTT. It specifies CASSYRTGILSEAFF. Full variable domain (remainder filled in from reference TRBV7-2 and TRBJ1-1): GAGVSQSPSNKVTEKGKDVELRCDPISGHTALYWYRQSLGQGLEFLIYFQGNSAPDKSGLPSDRFSAERTGGSVSTLTIQRTQQEDSAVYLCASSYRTGILSEAFFGQGTRLTVV.

The rearrangement uses TRBV18 and TRBJ1-1; possible D gene TRBD1, 5 bases. Germline V gives CDR1 KGHSH, CDR2 LQKENI. V was clipped by 3 bases and J by 0 bases, with 11 bases between them. This CDR3 has 15 residues. The CDR3 here is CASSPRQPMNTEAFF. CDR3 in DNA: TGTGCCAGCTCACCGCGACAGCCCATGAACACTGAAGCTTTCTTT.

This clone has just one count. The chain joins TRBV18 to TRBJ2-4; D could derive from TRBD1 or TRBD2 (5 bases each). Between the trimmed V and J ends, which lost 3 bases and 8 bases, there was a span of 11 bases. CDR1 is KGHSH and CDR2 is LQKENI in the germline V gene. The length of the CDR3 is 13 residues. The CDR3 sequence: CASSPRDGDIQYF. CDR3 bases: TGTGCCAGCTCACCTCGGGACGGGGACATTCAGTACTTC.

This sequence joins TRBV28 and TRBJ2-7; TRBD2 agrees at 10 bases. Looked up from germline, CDR1 is MDHEN and CDR2 is SYDVKM. CDR3 length: 16 residues. With V trimmed by 6 bases and J by 5 bases, 13 bases remained unmatched. The CDR3 sequence: CASSFLSGGVSNEQYF. The CDR3 coding sequence is TGTGCCAGCAGCTTCTTAAGCGGGGGGGTAAGCAACGAGCAGTACTTC.

J is TRBJ1-2 and V is TRBV28, with D perhaps TRBD1 (6 bases). This CDR3 comprises 17 residues. Per germline, CDR1 MDHEN and CDR2 SYDVKM. Between the trimmed V and J ends, which lost 4 bases and 4 bases, there was a span of 22 bases. Here the CDR3 DNA reads TGTGCCAGCAGTTCCCGACAGGTTCGAGGGGCAGGCTATGGCTACACCTTC. Encoded protein: CASSSRQVRGAGYGYTF.

About this clone itself: The same CDR3 arises from other DNA sequences in this sample as well. Here the CDR3 DNA reads TGCAGCGTTGCCAGAGATAGCAATCAGCCCCAGCATTTT. Translation: CSVARDSNQPQHF. The genes are TRBV29-1 and TRBJ1-5; no firm D call. Germline assignment: CDR1 SQVTM and CDR2 ANQGSEA. Trimming stripped 4 bases from V and 0 bases from J, with 7 bases between. The CDR3 is made up of 13 amino acids.

V is TRBV27 and J is TRBJ2-3, with a possible D match to TRBD1 (6 bases). The germline V and J ends were trimmed by 6 bases and 6 bases, with 10 bases remaining between them. The length of the CDR3 is 12 residues. Germline CDR1 and CDR2: MNHEY and SMNVEV (reference sequence). DNA for the CDR3: TGTGCCAGCAGAGAAAGGGGGGATACGCAGTATTTT. It translates to CASRERGDTQYF.

The V call is TRBV5-1, the J call TRBJ1-2; D is unresolved. Germline loops: CDR1 SGHRS, CDR2 YFSETQ. Trimming removed 4 bases at V and 1 base at J, with 11 bases between. This CDR3 is built from 14 residues. CDR3 sequence: CASSPGRNNYGYTF. The CDR3 bases are TGCGCCAGCAGCCCGGGGAGGAATAACTATGGCTACACCTTC.

The chain couples TRBV7-9 to TRBJ2-2; no clear D. This CDR3 comprises 14 residues. V was cut by 2 bases and J by 5 bases, with 9 bases left in between. Germline values: CDR1 SEHNR, CDR2 FQNEAQ (reference sequence). The CDR3 region is CASSLSPQTGELFF. The CDR3 nucleotides are TGTGCCAGCAGCTTATCTCCTCAGACCGGGGAGCTGTTTTTT.

The chain has TRBV10-3 and TRBJ2-3; D gene uncertain. V lost 2 bases to trimming and J lost 0 bases, with 9 bases between them. CDR1 and CDR2 (germline): ENHRY, SYGVKD. The CDR3 has 15 residues. The CDR3 here is CAISEPGPSTDTQYF. Written as DNA, the CDR3 is TGTGCCATCAGTGAGCCGGGCCCTAGCACAGATACGCAGTATTTT.

The V and J genes are TRBV29-1 and TRBJ2-3; 11 bases match TRBD2. Per germline, CDR1 SQVTM and CDR2 ANQGSEA. The J segment lost 6 bases and the V segment lost 6 bases, leaving 5 bases of the junction unmatched. This CDR3 spans 13 amino acids. The CDR3, as DNA: TGCAGCGTCCAAAGGACTAGCGGGGATACGCAGTATTTT. Protein product: CSVQRTSGDTQYF.

This clone has just a few counts. V gene TRBV18 combines with J gene TRBJ1-5; 10 bases agree with TRBD1. CDR3 size: 16 residues. The J segment lost 6 bases and the V segment lost 6 bases, leaving 11 bases of the junction unmatched. The V gene's germline CDR1 is KGHSH and CDR2 LQKENI. CDR3 nucleotide sequence: TGTGCCAGCTCGCGCGCGACAGGGGGCTATAGTCAGCCCCAGCATTTT. Residues: CASSRATGGYSQPQHF.

The chain is built from TRBV11-3 and TRBJ2-1, with 8 bases lining up with TRBD1. CDR1 is SGHNT and CDR2 is YENEEA in the germline V gene. The J segment lost 6 bases and the V segment lost 5 bases, leaving 6 bases of the junction unmatched. This CDR3 comprises 14 residues. CDR3 protein: CASSLDRGSNEQFF. CDR3 DNA sequence: TGTGCCAGCAGCCTCGACAGGGGATCCAATGAGCAGTTCTTC.

This clone was detected only once. The V call is TRBV27, the J call TRBJ2-5; D not certain. This CDR3 has 16 amino acids. Per the germline V gene, CDR1 is MNHEY and CDR2 is SMNVEV (reference sequence). The V and J ends lost 2 bases and 2 bases respectively, with 15 bases between them. CDR3 protein: CASSLSWAGTQETQYF. The DNA of the CDR3 is TGTGCCAGCAGTTTAAGTTGGGCAGGCACTCAAGAGACCCAGTACTTC.

The chain recombines TRBV5-6 with TRBJ2-3; unclear D gene. V lost 2 bases and J lost 2, with 12 bases in between. The CDR3 runs 15 residues. The germline V gene encodes CDR1 SGHDT and CDR2 YYEEEE. Here the CDR3 reads CASSFKPRVTDTQYF. CDR3 sequence (DNA): TGTGCCAGCAGCTTTAAGCCCAGAGTCACAGATACGCAGTATTTT.

This sequence joins TRBV5-1 and TRBJ1-1; no firm D call. The germline CDR1 and CDR2 sequences are SGHRS and YFSETQ. The CDR3 length is 14 residues. V gave up 4 bases and J gave up 2 bases, with 12 bases separating them. The CDR3 nucleotides are TGCGCCAGCAGCCCCTCCAGCGGCAACACTGAAGCTTTCTTT. Protein product: CASSPSSGNTEAFF.